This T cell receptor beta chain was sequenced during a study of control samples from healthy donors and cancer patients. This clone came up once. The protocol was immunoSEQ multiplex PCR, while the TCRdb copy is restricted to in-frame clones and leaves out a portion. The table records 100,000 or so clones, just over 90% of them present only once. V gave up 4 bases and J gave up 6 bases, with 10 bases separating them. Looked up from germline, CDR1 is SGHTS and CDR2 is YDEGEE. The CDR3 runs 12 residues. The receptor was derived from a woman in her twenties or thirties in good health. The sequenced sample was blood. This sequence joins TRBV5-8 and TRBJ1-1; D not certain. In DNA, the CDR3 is TGTGCCAGCAGCCTTCAATACTCTGAAGCTTTCTTT. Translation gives CASSLQYSEAFF.